The entry below gives a single T cell receptor (beta chain) sequence along with its context. What it binds is not known. PCR employed 60 Vbeta and 13 Jbeta primers. Only in-frame clones appear in the TCRdb table, and some are missing; sequencing was by immunoSEQ multiplex PCR. Its table lists about 39,000 clones. The sample originates from a study of cytomegalovirus exposure and HLA in healthy donors. General study points: After further analysis at a later stage, some 15,000 TCR beta sequences were associated with HLA alleles at 0.05 false discovery rate.

The CDR3 runs to 15 residues. Per germline, CDR1 SNHLY and CDR2 FYNNEI. Losses at the gene ends were 6 bases for V and 7 bases for J; bases not matched to a gene: 11. The chain combines TRBV2 with TRBJ1-4, with 7 bases matching TRBD1. Sequenced material: PBMCs. This receptor was identified in a male donor in good health and CMV-seronegative. The CDR3 DNA reads TGTGCCAGCAGCCCAGAGACGACAGGGCCTGAAAAACTGTTTTTT. This gives the protein CASSPETTGPEKLFF.